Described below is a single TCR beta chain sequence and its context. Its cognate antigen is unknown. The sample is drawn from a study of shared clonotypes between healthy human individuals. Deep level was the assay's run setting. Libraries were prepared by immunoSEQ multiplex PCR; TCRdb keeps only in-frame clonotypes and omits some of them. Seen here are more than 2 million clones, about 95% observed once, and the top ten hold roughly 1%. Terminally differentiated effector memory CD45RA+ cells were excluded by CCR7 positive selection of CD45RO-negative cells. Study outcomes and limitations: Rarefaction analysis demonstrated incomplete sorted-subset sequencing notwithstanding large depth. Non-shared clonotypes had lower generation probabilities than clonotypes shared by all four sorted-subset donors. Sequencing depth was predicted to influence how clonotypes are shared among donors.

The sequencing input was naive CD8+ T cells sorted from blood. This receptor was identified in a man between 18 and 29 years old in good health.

CDR3 DNA sequence: TGTGCCAGCACCCTAGACGGCAATCAGCCCCAGCATTTT. Translating gives CASTLDGNQPQHF. The chain carries TRBV28 and TRBJ1-5, with no clear D. This CDR3 has 13 residues. V shed 7 bases and J shed 2 bases, with 9 bases lying between them. Germline CDR1 and CDR2: MDHEN and SYDVKM.